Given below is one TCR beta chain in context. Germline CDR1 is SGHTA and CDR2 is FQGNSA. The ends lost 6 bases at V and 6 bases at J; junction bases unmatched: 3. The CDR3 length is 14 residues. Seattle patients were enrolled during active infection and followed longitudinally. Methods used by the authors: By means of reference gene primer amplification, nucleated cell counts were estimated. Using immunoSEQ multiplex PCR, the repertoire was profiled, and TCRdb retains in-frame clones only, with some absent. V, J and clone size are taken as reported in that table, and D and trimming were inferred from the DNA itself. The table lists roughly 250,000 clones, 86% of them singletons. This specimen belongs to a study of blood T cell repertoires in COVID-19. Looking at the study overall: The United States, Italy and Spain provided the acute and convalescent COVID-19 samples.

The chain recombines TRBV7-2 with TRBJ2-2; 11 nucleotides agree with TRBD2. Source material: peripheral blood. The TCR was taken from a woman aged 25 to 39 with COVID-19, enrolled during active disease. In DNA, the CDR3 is TGTGCCAGCAGTCCGACTAGCGGGGCCGGGGAGCTGTTTTTT. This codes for CASSPTSGAGELFF.